The 7 T cell receptor beta chains presented below share a single source sample, sequenced in a study of shared clonotypes between healthy human individuals. Using immunoSEQ multiplex PCR, the repertoire was profiled, and TCRdb retains in-frame clones only, with some absent. The sample carries 2 million to 2.5 million clones, roughly 96% recorded once. The sample comprised naive CD4+ T cells sorted from blood. Subset described: CD45RA+ positively selected. The receptors were gathered from a man younger than 35 in good health.

V usage is TRBV7-2 and J usage is TRBJ2-7, with D possibly matching TRBD1 (5 bases). There are 15 residues in the CDR3. Between the trimmed V and J ends, which lost 1 base and 3 bases, there was a span of 13 bases. Germline V gene data show CDR1 as SGHTA and CDR2 as FQGNSA. Written as DNA, the CDR3 is TGTGCCAGCAGCTTAGACCAGGGTAGTTACTACGAGCAGTACTTC. This codes for CASSLDQGSYYEQYF.

This sequence joins TRBV5-1 and TRBJ2-3, with D unclear. This CDR3 has 13 amino acids. Germline V gene sequence: CDR1 SGHRS, CDR2 YFSETQ. The germline V and J ends were trimmed by 4 bases and 2 bases, with 8 bases remaining between them. Here the CDR3 reads CASSPFPTDTQYF. CDR3 nucleotides: TGCGCCAGCAGCCCCTTCCCCACAGATACGCAGTATTTT.

The chain links TRBV6-1 to TRBJ2-7, with D possibly TRBD2 on 5 matching bases. CDR3 size: 15 residues. With 1 base removed from V and 1 base from J, the gap between germline ends came to 11 bases. Germline V gives CDR1 MNHNS, CDR2 SASEGT. In DNA, the CDR3 is TGTGCCAGCAGTGAAGGGTCCCGGGGATCCTACGAGCAGTACTTC. Translation gives CASSEGSRGSYEQYF.

The V call is TRBV9, the J call TRBJ2-5, with TRBD2 identical over 11 bases. With V trimmed by 4 bases and J by 1 base, 6 bases remained unmatched. The CDR3 spans 16 residues. CDR1 SGDLS and CDR2 YYNGEE come from the germline V gene. CDR3 region: CASSPGLAGLQETQYF. DNA of the CDR3: TGTGCCAGCAGCCCCGGACTAGCGGGCCTCCAAGAGACCCAGTACTTC.

This chain uses TRBV27 with TRBJ2-1, with D possibly matching TRBD1 (5 bases). CDR3 length: 12 amino acids. The germline gives CDR1 MNHEY, CDR2 SMNVEV (reference sequence). Trimming took off 2 bases at V and 15 bases at J, with 14 bases between the two ends. CDR3 sequence: CASSLIPKGLFF. CDR3 DNA: TGTGCCAGCAGTTTAATACCGAAGGGGTTGTTCTTC.

With regard to this clone: Other DNA sequences within the sample encode an identical CDR3. The V and J genes are TRBV6-1 and TRBJ2-2; 9 bases agree with TRBD1. V shed 6 bases, J shed 5 bases, and the junction held 7 bases outside the gene matches. CDR1 is MNHNS and CDR2 is SASEGT in the germline V gene. The length of the CDR3 is 15 residues. CDR3 coding DNA: TGTGCCAGCAGACCCGGACAGGGGAGTACCGGGGAGCTGTTTTTT. It translates to CASRPGQGSTGELFF.

The chain is built from TRBV5-6 and TRBJ1-1, with D uncertain. Germline CDR1 is SGHDT and CDR2 is YYEEEE. The CDR3 sequence is 15 residues long. V dropped 0 bases and J dropped 1 base, with 10 bases sitting between them. CDR3 sequence: CASSLAPISNTEAFF. The CDR3 nucleotides read TGTGCCAGCAGCTTGGCACCCATTTCGAACACTGAAGCTTTCTTT.